One sample yielded the 18 T cell receptor beta chains listed below, sequenced in a study of blood T cell repertoires in COVID-19. Here immunoSEQ multiplex PCR was the method, and the copy in TCRdb shows in-frame clones only, minus some. The sample has some 77,000 clones; about 82% are singletons. The sequenced material came from peripheral blood. These receptors all come from a woman aged 55 to 70 with acute or convalescent COVID-19.

V gene TRBV24-1 combines with J gene TRBJ2-7; no firm D call. The CDR3 consists of 13 residues. Deletions cut 0 bases from V and 3 bases from J, with 5 bases between. Germline V CDR1 and CDR2: KGHDR, SFDVKD. The DNA of the CDR3 is TGTGCCACCAGTGATTTGCACAACTACGAGCAGTACTTC. Its protein is CATSDLHNYEQYF.

The V call is TRBV5-1, the J call TRBJ2-7, with 9 bases identical to TRBD1. CDR1 and CDR2 from the germline V gene are SGHRS and YFSETQ. The CDR3 length is 15 residues. V shed 4 bases and J 7 bases; nucleotides not matched to a gene: 12. The CDR3 sequence: CASSAPGTGPAEQYF. The CDR3, as DNA: TGCGCCAGCAGCGCGCCCGGGACAGGGCCCGCGGAGCAGTACTTC.

Notes on this clone: The same CDR3 can be traced to other DNA sequences in this sample. The CDR3 region has the DNA TGTGCCAGCAGTGGTACAGGGTCGGGCGGCTACACCTTC. Its translation: CASSGTGSGGYTF. The chain has TRBV12-3 or TRBV12-4 and TRBJ1-2; perhaps TRBD1 as D (6 bases). V was cut by 5 bases and J by 8 bases, with 15 bases left in between. There are 13 residues in the CDR3.

The chain recombines TRBV7-2 with TRBJ2-5, with 13 bases matching TRBD2. This CDR3 is 17 amino acids long. The junction had 9 bases not matched to a gene; V was cut back by 1 base and J by 7 bases. The germline gives CDR1 SGHTA, CDR2 FQGNSA. This CDR3 reads CASSLGPLAGGRGTQYF. CDR3 DNA sequence: TGTGCCAGCAGCTTAGGCCCACTAGCGGGGGGGAGGGGGACCCAGTACTTC.

The rearrangement uses TRBV28 and TRBJ2-7; a possible D gene is TRBD2 (7 bases). Germline loops: CDR1 MDHEN, CDR2 SYDVKM. This CDR3 comprises 16 residues. V was trimmed by 3 bases and J by 3 bases, leaving 18 bases between them. The chain's CDR3 is CASSFGEAGDYYEQYF. The CDR3 nucleotides are TGTGCCAGCAGTTTTGGGGAGGCAGGGGACTACTACGAGCAGTACTTC.

The rearrangement joins TRBV30 to TRBJ2-1; TRBD1 aligns across 7 bases. The V gene's germline CDR1 is GTSNPN and CDR2 SVGIG (reference sequence). V trimming: 1 base; J trimming: 3 bases; junction bases outside the gene matches: 3. The CDR3 consists of 14 residues. CDR3 amino acids: CAWSEGQSYNEQFF. CDR3 in DNA: TGTGCCTGGAGTGAGGGACAGAGCTACAATGAGCAGTTCTTC.

The chain uses TRBV30 and TRBJ1-5; possibly TRBD1 for D (5 bases). Germline-derived CDR1 and CDR2 are GTSNPN and SVGIG (reference sequence). The CDR3 has 14 amino acids. V lost 0 bases to trimming and J lost 5 bases, with 11 bases between them. This chain's CDR3 is CAWSVWGGDQPQHF. In DNA form, the CDR3 reads TGTGCCTGGAGTGTATGGGGAGGGGATCAGCCCCAGCATTTT.

This clone was seen a handful of times. The chain combines TRBV27 with TRBJ2-1; weak D call: TRBD1 (6 bases). Trimming cost V 5 bases and J 8 bases, with 10 bases left between them. Germline V gene lookup returns CDR1 MNHEY and CDR2 SMNVEV (reference sequence). The CDR3 is 12 residues long. The CDR3 here is CASSATGHEQFF. In DNA form, the CDR3 reads TGTGCCAGCAGTGCAACAGGGCATGAGCAGTTCTTC.

This chain connects TRBV24-1 to TRBJ2-3, with a tentative D call TRBD2 (6 bases). The CDR3 totals 15 residues. Per germline, CDR1 KGHDR and CDR2 SFDVKD. Deletions cut 4 bases from V and 5 bases from J, with 15 bases between. Here the CDR3 DNA reads TGTGCCACCAGTGACCCCGGAAGGAGGGGAGATACGCAGTATTTT. Translated, it gives CATSDPGRRGDTQYF.

The V and J genes are TRBV5-1 and TRBJ1-1; 9 bases line up with TRBD1. Germline V CDR1 and CDR2: SGHRS, YFSETQ. V shed 7 bases and J 1 base; nucleotides not matched to a gene: 8. There are 15 residues in the CDR3. CDR3 coding DNA: TGCGCCAGCTTCGGGGACAGGGCGGAGAACACTGAAGCTTTCTTT. Protein sequence: CASFGDRAENTEAFF.

Comments on this clone: An end of the junction does not agree with germline; a read error may underlie this. The rearrangement links TRBV10-3 to TRBJ2-3; D is perhaps TRBD2 (5 bases). Germline V gene sequence: CDR1 ENHRY, CDR2 SYGVKD. This CDR3 is 13 amino acids long. CDR3 in DNA: TGTGCCATCAATGAGGGCGGGACAGATACGCAGTATTTT. This translates into CAINEGGTDTQYF.

The rearrangement joins TRBV3-1 (or the pseudogene TRBV3-2) to TRBJ2-3, with 15 bases fitting TRBD2. Looked up from germline, CDR1 is LGHDT and CDR2 is YNNKEL (reference sequence). V gave up 5 bases and J gave up 6 bases; unmatched junction bases: 9. The CDR3 sequence is 17 residues long. The DNA for the CDR3 is TGTGCCAGCAGCACCTGGACTAGCGGGGGGGCCGCGGATACGCAGTATTTT. Protein sequence: CASSTWTSGGAADTQYF.

This clone occurred once. The chain carries TRBV7-2 and TRBJ1-6; tentatively, D is TRBD1 (5 bases). This CDR3 spans 16 amino acids. Per germline, CDR1 SGHTA and CDR2 FQGNSA. Trimming removed 4 bases from V and 4 bases from J, with 14 bases in between. The CDR3 spells CASSSQGAGYNSPLHF. The CDR3 DNA sequence: TGTGCCAGCAGCTCCCAAGGGGCGGGGTATAATTCACCCCTCCACTTT.

V usage is TRBV25-1 and J usage is TRBJ2-3; 10 nucleotides match TRBD2. Germline V lookup: CDR1 MGHDK, CDR2 SYGVNS. The CDR3 extends over 17 amino acids. The J segment lost 0 bases and the V segment lost 3 bases, leaving 6 bases of the junction unmatched. The chain's CDR3 is CASSEGAGGESTDTQYF. As DNA, the CDR3 is TGTGCCAGCAGTGAGGGAGCGGGAGGGGAGAGCACAGATACGCAGTATTTT.

This clone was recorded only once. The chain links TRBV10-2 to TRBJ2-1; TRBD2 matches 7 bases. V shed 8 bases and J 4 bases; nucleotides not matched to a gene: 8. This CDR3 spans 14 amino acids. Germline V gene lookup returns CDR1 WSHSY and CDR2 SAAADI. CDR3 in DNA: TGCGCCAGCGGGGAGGGAACGGCTTACAATGAGCAGTTCTTC. Translated, it gives CASGEGTAYNEQFF.

In DNA, the CDR3 is TGTGCCAGCACAACGACAGGAGTAAACACCGGGGAGCTGTTTTTT. Amino acid sequence: CASTTTGVNTGELFF. The J gene is TRBJ2-2, the V gene TRBV9; D is possibly TRBD1 (6 bases). With 6 bases removed from V and 2 bases from J, the gap between germline ends came to 14 bases. The CDR3 extends over 15 amino acids. The germline V gene encodes CDR1 SGDLS and CDR2 YYNGEE. Complete variable domain (other parts from reference TRBV9 and TRBJ2-2): DSGVTQTPKHLITATGQRVTLRCSPRSGDLSVYWYQQSLDQGLQFLIQYYNGEERAKGNILERFSAQQFPDLHSELNLSSLELGDSALYFCASTTTGVNTGELFFGEGSRLTVL.

The chain employs TRBV7-8 and TRBJ2-7, with unresolved D. Germline assignment: CDR1 SGHVS and CDR2 FQNEAQ. This CDR3 spans 12 amino acids. Trimming cost V 5 bases and J 0 bases, with 5 bases left between them. CDR3 amino acids: CASSQSSYEQYF. The CDR3 nucleotides are TGTGCCAGCAGCCAGAGCTCCTACGAGCAGTACTTC. Full variable domain (rest looked up from reference TRBV7-8 and TRBJ2-7): GAGVSQSPRYKVAKRGQDVALRCDPISGHVSLFWYQQALGQGPEFLTYFQNEAQLDKSGLPSDRFFAERPEGSVSTLKIQRTQQEDSAVYLCASSQSSYEQYFGPGTRLTVT.

V and J are TRBV6-1 and TRBJ1-2; maybe TRBD1 (5 bases). Germline V CDR1 and CDR2: MNHNS, SASEGT. V shed 2 bases and J shed 14 bases, with 12 bases lying between them. This CDR3 spans 11 amino acids. CDR3 nucleotides: TGTGCCAGCAGTGAACGACGGACACCGACCTTC. This gives the protein CASSERRTPTF.